The 6 T cell receptor beta chains listed next were all sequenced from one sample in a study of human T cells and chemical hapten exposure. Using its own MiXCR run on the RACE reads, TCRdb lists one record per CDR3 protein. The sample includes some 400,000 distinct CDR3 sequences, about 5.1% of them seen just once. Time point noted: pre-sensitization, week 0. As for treatment: therapeutic diphenylcyclopropenone sensitization with weekly scalp DPC. Specimen: whole blood, collected in connection with sensitization to the hapten diphenylcyclopropenone (DPC). The receptors were sampled from a woman in her 50s with alopecia areata. Some clones in this sample may be carry-over from other donors' samples.

The table lists this clonotype with many counts. V usage is TRBV29-1 and J usage is TRBJ2-3, with D unresolved. The germline CDR1 and CDR2 sequences are SQVTM and ANQGSEA. CDR3 length: 15 residues. Trimming removed 5 bases at V and 11 bases at J, with 26 bases between. CDR3 sequence: CSVMLRPPRPGEQYF. DNA of the CDR3: TGCAGCGTTATGCTTCGGCCACCCCGTCCCGGTGAGCAGTATTTT.

There are many counts of this clonotype. The rearrangement joins TRBV7-9 to TRBJ2-5, with D perhaps given as TRBD1 or TRBD2 (5 bases each). The CDR3 has 14 residues. Germline loops: CDR1 SEHNR, CDR2 FQNEAQ (reference sequence). Trimming removed 5 bases at V and 7 bases at J, with 17 bases between. Here the CDR3 reads CASSPKRGEATQYF. DNA for the CDR3: TGTGCCAGCAGCCCCAAAAGGGGAGAGGCGACCCAGTACTTC.

The chain has TRBV29-1 and TRBJ2-2; TRBD1 agrees at 11 bases. Germline CDR1 reads SQVTM; CDR2 reads ANQGSEA. The CDR3 runs 16 residues. The V gene end was trimmed by 5 bases and the J gene end by 0 bases; junction bases not matched to a gene: 5. The CDR3 region has the DNA TGCAGCGTTCGGACAGGGGGCCGCTCGAACACCGGGGAGCTGTTTTTT. It specifies CSVRTGGRSNTGELFF.

The chain uses TRBV10-3 and TRBJ2-1; the D gene is possibly TRBD2 (7 bases). In germline, CDR1 is ENHRY, CDR2 SYGVKD. Trimming stripped 8 bases from V and 6 bases from J, with 17 bases between. The CDR3 spans 14 residues. In nucleotides, the CDR3 is TGTGCCATCGGTGGAGGGGGGGCCGGCAATGAGCAGTTCTTC. It is translated as CAIGGGGAGNEQFF.

This clonotype was found many times. In DNA, the CDR3 is TGTGCCAGCGGAGAAGGGGATTGGGAGCAGTACTTC. This gives the protein CASGEGDWEQYF. The chain combines TRBV2 with TRBJ2-7, with D maybe TRBD1 (5 bases). Trimming removed 8 bases at V and 7 bases at J, with 15 bases between. This CDR3 is built from 12 residues. CDR1 SNHLY and CDR2 FYNNEI come from the germline V gene.

The sample holds many counts of this clonotype. This chain uses TRBV12-3 or TRBV12-4 with TRBJ2-3, with a tentative D call TRBD2 (6 bases). With 8 bases removed from V and 2 bases from J, the gap between germline ends came to 14 bases. This CDR3 region has 14 residues. CDR3 protein: CASAYSGPTDTQYF. CDR3 coding DNA: TGTGCCAGCGCTTACAGCGGGCCCACAGATACGCAGTATTTT.